Given below is one T cell receptor beta chain in context. The data derive from a study of chemoradiotherapy in HPV16-positive cancers. Study summary: A couple of HPV16-positive patients' cells yielded candidate HPV-specific clones and common motifs.

The repertoire was sequenced with immunoSEQ multiplex PCR; TCRdb's copy has only in-frame clones and lacks some. The sample has 7,000 to 10,000 clones; about 88% are singletons. The V gene end was trimmed by 2 bases and the J gene end by 4 bases; junction bases not matched to a gene: 6. Looked up from germline, CDR1 is SGHRS and CDR2 is YFSETQ. This CDR3 has 14 residues. The source material was tumor tissue, sampled from a patient who underwent chemoradiotherapy. The chain joins TRBV5-1 to TRBJ2-7; 7 bases match TRBD1. The receptor was derived from a human donor with HPV-associated anogenital cancer. CDR3 in DNA: TGCGCCAGCAGCTTCACGACAGGGCAGTACGAGCAGTACTTC. Translating gives CASSFTTGQYEQYF.